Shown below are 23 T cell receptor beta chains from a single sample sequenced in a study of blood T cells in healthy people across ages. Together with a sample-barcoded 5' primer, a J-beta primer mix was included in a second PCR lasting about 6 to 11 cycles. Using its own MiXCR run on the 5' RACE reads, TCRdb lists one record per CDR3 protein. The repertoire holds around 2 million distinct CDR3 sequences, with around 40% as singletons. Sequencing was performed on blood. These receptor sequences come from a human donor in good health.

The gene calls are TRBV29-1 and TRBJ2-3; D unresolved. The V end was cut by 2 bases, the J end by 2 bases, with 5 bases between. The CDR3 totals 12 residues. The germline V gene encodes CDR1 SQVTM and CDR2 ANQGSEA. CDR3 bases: TGCAGCGTTGAACGGGTCACAGATACGCAGTATTTT. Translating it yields CSVERVTDTQYF.

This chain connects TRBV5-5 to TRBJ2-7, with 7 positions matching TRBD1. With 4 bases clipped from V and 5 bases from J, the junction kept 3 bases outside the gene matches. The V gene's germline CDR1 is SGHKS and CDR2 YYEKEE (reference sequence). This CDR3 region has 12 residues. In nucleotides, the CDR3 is TGTGCCAGCAGCGCCGACAGGGACGAGCAGTACTTC. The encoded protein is CASSADRDEQYF.

CDR3 loop: CSARATSGSSLQFF. CDR3 sequence (DNA): TGCAGTGCTAGGGCGACTAGCGGGAGTTCTTTGCAGTTCTTC. The chain carries TRBV20-1 and TRBJ2-1; 12 nucleotides agree with TRBD2. Germline lookup yields CDR1 DFQATT and CDR2 SNEGSKA (reference sequence). The CDR3 consists of 14 residues. With V trimmed by 3 bases and J by 12 bases, 9 bases remained unmatched.

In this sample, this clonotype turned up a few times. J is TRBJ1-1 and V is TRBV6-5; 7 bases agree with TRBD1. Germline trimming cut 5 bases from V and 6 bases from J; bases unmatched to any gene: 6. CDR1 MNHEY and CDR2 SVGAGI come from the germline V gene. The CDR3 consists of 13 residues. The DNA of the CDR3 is TGTGCCAGCAGTCGCCTACAGGGGTCTGAAGCTTTCTTT. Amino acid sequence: CASSRLQGSEAFF.

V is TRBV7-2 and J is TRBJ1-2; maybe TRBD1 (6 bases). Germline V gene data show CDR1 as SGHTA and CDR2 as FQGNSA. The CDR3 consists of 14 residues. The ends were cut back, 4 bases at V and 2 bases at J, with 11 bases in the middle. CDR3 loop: CASSSVTGNYGYTF. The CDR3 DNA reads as TGTGCCAGCAGCTCCGTAACAGGGAACTATGGCTACACCTTC.

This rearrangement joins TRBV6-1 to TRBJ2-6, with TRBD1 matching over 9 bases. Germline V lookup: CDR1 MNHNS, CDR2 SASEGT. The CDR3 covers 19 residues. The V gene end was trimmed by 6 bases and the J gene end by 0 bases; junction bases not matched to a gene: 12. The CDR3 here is CASRTQRQGGASGANVLTF. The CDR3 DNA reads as TGTGCCAGCAGAACCCAGAGACAGGGGGGCGCCTCTGGGGCCAACGTCCTGACTTTC.

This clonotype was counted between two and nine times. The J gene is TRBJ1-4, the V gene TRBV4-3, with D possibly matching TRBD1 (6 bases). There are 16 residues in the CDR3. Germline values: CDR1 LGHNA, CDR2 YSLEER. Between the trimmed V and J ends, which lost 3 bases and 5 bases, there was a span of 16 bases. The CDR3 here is CASSHTLQGTNEKLFF. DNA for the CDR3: TGCGCCAGCAGCCATACGCTCCAGGGGACGAATGAAAAACTGTTTTTT.

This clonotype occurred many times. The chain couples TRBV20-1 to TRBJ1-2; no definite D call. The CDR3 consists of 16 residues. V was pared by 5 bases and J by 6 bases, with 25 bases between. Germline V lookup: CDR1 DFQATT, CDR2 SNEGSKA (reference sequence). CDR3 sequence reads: CSAPRGRVAYLDGYTF. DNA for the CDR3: TGCAGTGCTCCGCGGGGTCGGGTTGCCTATCTCGATGGCTACACCTTC.

CDR3 sequence reads: CTSSSGSYEQYF. The CDR3 DNA follows: TGTACCAGCAGCTCAGGGAGCTACGAGCAGTACTTC. V usage is TRBV7-2 and J usage is TRBJ2-7; possibly TRBD1 or TRBD2 for D (5 bases each). V was pared by 4 bases and J by 3 bases, with 7 bases between. Germline loops: CDR1 SGHTA, CDR2 FQGNSA. CDR3 length equals 12 residues.

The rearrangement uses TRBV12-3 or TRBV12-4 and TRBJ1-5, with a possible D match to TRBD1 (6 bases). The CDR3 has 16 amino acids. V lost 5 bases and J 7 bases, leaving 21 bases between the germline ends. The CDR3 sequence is CASSRTLGQKEQPQHF. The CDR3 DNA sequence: TGTGCCAGCAGTAGAACCCTTGGACAGAAGGAACAGCCCCAGCATTTT.

DNA for the CDR3: TGCAGTGCTAGAGATCCCCTTCGGGGCGACTATGGCTACACCTTC. It translates to CSARDPLRGDYGYTF. This chain connects TRBV20-1 to TRBJ1-2, with TRBD1 as a possible D gene (5 bases). The CDR3 is made up of 15 amino acids. Trimming stripped 0 bases from V and 3 bases from J, with 14 bases between. CDR1 and CDR2 (germline): DFQATT, SNEGSKA (reference sequence).

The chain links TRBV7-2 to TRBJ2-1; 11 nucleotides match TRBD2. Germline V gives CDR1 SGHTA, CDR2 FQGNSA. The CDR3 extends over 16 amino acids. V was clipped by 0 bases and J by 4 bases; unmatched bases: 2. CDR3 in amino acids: CASSLATSGAYNEQFF. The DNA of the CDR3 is TGTGCCAGCAGCTTAGCGACTAGCGGGGCTTACAATGAGCAGTTCTTC.

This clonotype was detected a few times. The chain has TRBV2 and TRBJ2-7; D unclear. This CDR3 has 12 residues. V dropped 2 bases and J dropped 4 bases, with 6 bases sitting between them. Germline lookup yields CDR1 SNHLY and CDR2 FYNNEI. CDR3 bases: TGTGCCAGCAGTGAATTGGGATACGAGCAGTACTTC. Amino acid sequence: CASSELGYEQYF.

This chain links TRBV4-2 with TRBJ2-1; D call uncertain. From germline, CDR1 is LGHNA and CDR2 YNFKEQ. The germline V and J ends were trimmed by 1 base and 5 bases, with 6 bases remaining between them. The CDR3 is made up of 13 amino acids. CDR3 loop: CASSQVSDNEQFF. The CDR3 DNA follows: TGTGCCAGCAGCCAAGTATCTGACAATGAGCAGTTCTTC.

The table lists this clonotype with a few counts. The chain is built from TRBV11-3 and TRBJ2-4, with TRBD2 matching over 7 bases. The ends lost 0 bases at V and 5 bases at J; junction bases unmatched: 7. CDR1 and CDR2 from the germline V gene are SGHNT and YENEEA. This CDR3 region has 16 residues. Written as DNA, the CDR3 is TGTGCCAGCAGCTTAGATTCCCCGGCGGGGGAAAACATTCAGTACTTC. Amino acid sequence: CASSLDSPAGENIQYF.

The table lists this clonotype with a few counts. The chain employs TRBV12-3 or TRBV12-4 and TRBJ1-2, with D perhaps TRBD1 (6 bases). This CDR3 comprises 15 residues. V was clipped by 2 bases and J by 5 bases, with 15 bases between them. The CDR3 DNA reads TGTGCCAGCAGTTTAACAGGGAGTGGGATATATGGCTACACCTTC. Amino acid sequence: CASSLTGSGIYGYTF.

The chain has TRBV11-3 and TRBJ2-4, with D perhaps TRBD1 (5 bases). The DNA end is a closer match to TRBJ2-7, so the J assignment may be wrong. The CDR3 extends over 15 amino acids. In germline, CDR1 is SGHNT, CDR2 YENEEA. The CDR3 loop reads CASSLETVGMYEQYF. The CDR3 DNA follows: TGTGCCAGCAGCTTAGAGACAGTGGGTATGTACGAGCAGTACTTC.

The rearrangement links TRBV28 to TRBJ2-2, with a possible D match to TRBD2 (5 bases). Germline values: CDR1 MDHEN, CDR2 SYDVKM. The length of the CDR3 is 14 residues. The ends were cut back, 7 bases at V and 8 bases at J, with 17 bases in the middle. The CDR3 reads CASIKAADVGELFF. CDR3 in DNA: TGTGCCAGCATAAAAGCGGCAGACGTTGGGGAGCTGTTTTTT.

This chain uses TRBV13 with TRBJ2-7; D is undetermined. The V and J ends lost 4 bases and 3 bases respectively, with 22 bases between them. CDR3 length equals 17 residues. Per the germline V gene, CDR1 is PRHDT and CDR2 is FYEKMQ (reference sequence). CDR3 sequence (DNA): TGTGCCAGCAGCTACCAAAGAGAAGCACTGGTTGTCTACGAGCAGTACTTC. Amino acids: CASSYQREALVVYEQYF.

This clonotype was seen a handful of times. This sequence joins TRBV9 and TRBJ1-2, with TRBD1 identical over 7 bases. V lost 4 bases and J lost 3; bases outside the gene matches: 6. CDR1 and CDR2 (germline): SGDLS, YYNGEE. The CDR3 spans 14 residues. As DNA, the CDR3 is TGTGCCAGCAGCAAGGGACAGAGATACTATGGCTACACCTTC. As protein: CASSKGQRYYGYTF.

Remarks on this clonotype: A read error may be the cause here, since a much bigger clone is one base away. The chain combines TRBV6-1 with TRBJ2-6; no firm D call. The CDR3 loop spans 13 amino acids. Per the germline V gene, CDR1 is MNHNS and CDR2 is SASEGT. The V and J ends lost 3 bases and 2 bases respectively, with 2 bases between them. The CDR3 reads CASSDPGANVLTF. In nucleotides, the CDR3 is TGTGCCAGCAGTGATCCTGGGGCCAACGTCCTGACTTTC.

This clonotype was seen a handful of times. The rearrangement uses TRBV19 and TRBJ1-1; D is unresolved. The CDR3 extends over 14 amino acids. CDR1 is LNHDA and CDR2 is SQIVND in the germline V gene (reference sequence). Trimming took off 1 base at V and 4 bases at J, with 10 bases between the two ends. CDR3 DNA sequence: TGTGCCAGTAGTATAGGCCCGTCGACCACTGAAGCTTTCTTT. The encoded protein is CASSIGPSTTEAFF.

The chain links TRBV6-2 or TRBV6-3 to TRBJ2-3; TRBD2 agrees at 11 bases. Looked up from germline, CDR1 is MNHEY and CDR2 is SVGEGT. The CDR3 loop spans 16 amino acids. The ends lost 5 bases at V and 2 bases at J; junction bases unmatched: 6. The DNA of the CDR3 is TGTGCCAGCAGTCCGGGACTAGCGGTGGTCACAGATACGCAGTATTTT. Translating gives CASSPGLAVVTDTQYF.